Here is one TCR beta chain with its context. The source of the sample is a study of technical replicates of blood from several donors. The assay was immunoSEQ multiplex PCR, and TCRdb's table has in-frame clones only and misses some. Of about 100,000 clones listed, around 95% are singletons. Trimming stripped 3 bases from V and 2 bases from J, with 13 bases between. CDR3 length equals 15 residues. The germline V gene encodes CDR1 MDHEN and CDR2 SYDVKM. The specimen was T cells isolated from PBMCs. This receptor was taken from a human donor in good health. This chain connects TRBV28 to TRBJ1-1; unclear D gene. This CDR3 reads CASSLSQLANTEAFF. As DNA, the CDR3 is TGTGCCAGCAGTTTGTCGCAATTGGCTAACACTGAAGCTTTCTTT.